This T cell receptor beta chain was recorded in a study of T cell responses to AZD1222 COVID-19 vaccine. General observations from the study: Only a handful of AZD1222 recipients were seropositive at baseline. Reportedly, nearly half of unique spike TCRs recognized epitopes outside B.1.351/B.1.1.7 mutations.

The protocol was immunoSEQ multiplex PCR, while the TCRdb copy is restricted to in-frame clones and leaves out a portion. The sample yields 150,000 to 170,000 clones, about 88% seen once. Germline CDR1 is SNHLY and CDR2 is FYNNEI. The CDR3 loop spans 14 amino acids. Deletions cut 6 bases from V and 0 bases from J, with 9 bases between. This clone has a single count. Its specificity is not known. This receptor was taken from an adult in good health. Sequencing used peripheral blood, obtained on day 0 of AZD1222 vaccination. This chain joins TRBV2 and TRBJ2-1; tentatively, D is TRBD1 (6 bases). The CDR3 coding sequence is TGTGCCAGCAGAGGACAGACCTCCTACAATGAGCAGTTCTTC. This sequence encodes CASRGQTSYNEQFF.